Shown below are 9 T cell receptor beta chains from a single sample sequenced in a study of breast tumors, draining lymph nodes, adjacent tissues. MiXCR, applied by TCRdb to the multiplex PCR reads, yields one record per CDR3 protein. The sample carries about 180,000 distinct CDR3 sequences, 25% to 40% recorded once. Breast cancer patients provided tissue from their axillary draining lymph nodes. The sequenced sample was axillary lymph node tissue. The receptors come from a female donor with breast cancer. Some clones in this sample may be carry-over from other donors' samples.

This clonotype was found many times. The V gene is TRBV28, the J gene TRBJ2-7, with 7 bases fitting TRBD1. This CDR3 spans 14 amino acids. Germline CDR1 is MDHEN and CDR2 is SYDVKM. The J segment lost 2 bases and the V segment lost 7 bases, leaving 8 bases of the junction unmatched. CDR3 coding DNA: TGTGCCAGCACCAGACAGGGCCCGACCTACGAGCAGTACTTC. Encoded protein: CASTRQGPTYEQYF.

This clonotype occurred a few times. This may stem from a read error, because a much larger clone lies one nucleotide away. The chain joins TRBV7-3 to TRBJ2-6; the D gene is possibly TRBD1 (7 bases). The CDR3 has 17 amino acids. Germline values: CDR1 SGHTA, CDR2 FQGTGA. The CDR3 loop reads CASSSQGTLSGANLLTF. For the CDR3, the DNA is TGTGCCAGCAGCTCACAGGGGACTCTCTCTGGGGCCAACCTCCTGACTTTC.

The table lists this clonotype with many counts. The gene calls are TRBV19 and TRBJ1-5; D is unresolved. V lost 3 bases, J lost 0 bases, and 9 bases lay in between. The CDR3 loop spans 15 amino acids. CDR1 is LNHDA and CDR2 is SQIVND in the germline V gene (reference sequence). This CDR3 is CASSMARYSNQPQHF. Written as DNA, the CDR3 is TGTGCCAGTAGTATGGCTCGGTATAGCAATCAGCCCCAGCATTTT.

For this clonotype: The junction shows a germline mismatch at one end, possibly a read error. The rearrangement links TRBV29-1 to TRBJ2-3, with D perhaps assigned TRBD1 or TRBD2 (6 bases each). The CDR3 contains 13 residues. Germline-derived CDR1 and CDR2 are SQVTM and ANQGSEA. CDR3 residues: CSVEDTGASWPYF. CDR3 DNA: TGCAGCGTTGAAGATACGGGGGCCTCATGGCCATACTTT.

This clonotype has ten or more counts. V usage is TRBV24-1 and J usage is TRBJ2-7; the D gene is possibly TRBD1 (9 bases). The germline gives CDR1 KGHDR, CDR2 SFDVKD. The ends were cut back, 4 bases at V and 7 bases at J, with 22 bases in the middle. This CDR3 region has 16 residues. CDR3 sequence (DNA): TGTGCCACCAGTGAACCCCAGGGACAGGGACTAGAGGAGCAGTACTTC. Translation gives CATSEPQGQGLEEQYF.

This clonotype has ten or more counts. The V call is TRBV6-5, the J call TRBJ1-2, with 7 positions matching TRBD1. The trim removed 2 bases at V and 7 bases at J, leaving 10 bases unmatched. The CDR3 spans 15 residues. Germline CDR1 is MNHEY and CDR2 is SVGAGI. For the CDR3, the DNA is TGTGCCAGCAGTTACGCGCGAGGGGGCGTAGGTGGCTACACCTTC. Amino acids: CASSYARGGVGGYTF.

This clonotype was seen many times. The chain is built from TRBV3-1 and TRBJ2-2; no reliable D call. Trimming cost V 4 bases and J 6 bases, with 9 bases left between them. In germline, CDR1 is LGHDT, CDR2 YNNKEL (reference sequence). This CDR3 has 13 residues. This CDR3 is CASSLFLAGELFF. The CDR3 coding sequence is TGTGCCAGCAGCCTGTTCCTTGCCGGGGAGCTGTTTTTT.

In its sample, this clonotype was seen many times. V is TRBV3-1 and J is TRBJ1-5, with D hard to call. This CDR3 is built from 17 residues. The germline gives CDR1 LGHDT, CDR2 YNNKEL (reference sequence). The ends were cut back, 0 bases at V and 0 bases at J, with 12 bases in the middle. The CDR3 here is CASSQDSTDDSNQPQHF. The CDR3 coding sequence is TGTGCCAGCAGCCAAGATAGTACCGACGATAGCAATCAGCCCCAGCATTTT.

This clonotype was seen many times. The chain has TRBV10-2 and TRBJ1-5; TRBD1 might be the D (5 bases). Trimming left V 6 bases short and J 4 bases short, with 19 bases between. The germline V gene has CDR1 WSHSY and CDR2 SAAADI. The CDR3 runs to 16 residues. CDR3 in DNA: TGCGCCAGCAGCCCAGGGATCCCGCAATGGAATCAGCCCCAGCATTTT. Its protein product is CASSPGIPQWNQPQHF.